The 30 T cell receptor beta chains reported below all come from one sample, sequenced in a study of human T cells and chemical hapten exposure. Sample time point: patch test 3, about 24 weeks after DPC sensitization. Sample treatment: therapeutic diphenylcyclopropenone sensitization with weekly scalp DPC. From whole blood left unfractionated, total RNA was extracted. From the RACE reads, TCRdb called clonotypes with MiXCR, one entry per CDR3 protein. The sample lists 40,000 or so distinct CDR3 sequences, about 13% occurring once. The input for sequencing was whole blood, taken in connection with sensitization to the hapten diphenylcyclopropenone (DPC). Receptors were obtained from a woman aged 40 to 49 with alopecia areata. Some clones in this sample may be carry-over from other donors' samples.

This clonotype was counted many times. The CDR3 spells CASSLTSGSPNEQFF. In DNA, the CDR3 is TGTGCCAGCTCACTGACTAGCGGGAGCCCCAATGAGCAGTTCTTC. The chain recombines TRBV18 with TRBJ2-1; TRBD2 agrees at 12 bases. The CDR3 length is 15 residues. The germline V gene encodes CDR1 KGHSH and CDR2 LQKENI. After removal of 4 bases from V and 6 bases from J, the junction contained 4 bases not matched to a gene.

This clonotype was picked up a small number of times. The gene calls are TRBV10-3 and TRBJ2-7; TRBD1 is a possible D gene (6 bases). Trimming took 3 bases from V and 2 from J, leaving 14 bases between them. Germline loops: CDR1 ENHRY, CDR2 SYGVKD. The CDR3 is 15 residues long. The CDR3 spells CAISDPRDRPYEQYF. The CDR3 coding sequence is TGTGCCATCAGTGACCCGCGCGACAGGCCCTACGAGCAGTACTTC.

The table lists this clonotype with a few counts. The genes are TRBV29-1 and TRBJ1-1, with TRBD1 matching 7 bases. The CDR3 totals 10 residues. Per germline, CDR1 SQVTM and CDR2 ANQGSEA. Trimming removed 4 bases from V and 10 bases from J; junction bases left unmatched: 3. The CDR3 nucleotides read TGCAGCGTTGGACAGGGTAGAGCTTTCTTT. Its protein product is CSVGQGRAFF.

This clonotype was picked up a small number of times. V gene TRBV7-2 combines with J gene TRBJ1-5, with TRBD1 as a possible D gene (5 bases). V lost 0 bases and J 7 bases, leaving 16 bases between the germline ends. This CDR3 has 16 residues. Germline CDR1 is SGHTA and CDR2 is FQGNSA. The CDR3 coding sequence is TGTGCCAGCAGCTTAGCCCCCGGGGGGTACGGGCAGCCCCAGCATTTT. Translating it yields CASSLAPGGYGQPQHF.

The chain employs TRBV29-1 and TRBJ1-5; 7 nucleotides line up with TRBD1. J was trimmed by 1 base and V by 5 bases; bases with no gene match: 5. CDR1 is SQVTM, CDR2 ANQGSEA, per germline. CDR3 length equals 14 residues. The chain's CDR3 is CSVRGRGSNQPQHF. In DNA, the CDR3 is TGCAGCGTTCGGGGCAGGGGGAGCAATCAGCCCCAGCATTTT. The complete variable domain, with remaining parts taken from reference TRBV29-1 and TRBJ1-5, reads SAVISQKPSRDICQRGTSLTIQCQVDSQVTMMFWYRQQPGQSLTLIATANQGSEATYESGFVIDKFPISRPNLTFSTLTVSNMSPEDSSIYLCSVRGRGSNQPQHFGDGTRLSIL.

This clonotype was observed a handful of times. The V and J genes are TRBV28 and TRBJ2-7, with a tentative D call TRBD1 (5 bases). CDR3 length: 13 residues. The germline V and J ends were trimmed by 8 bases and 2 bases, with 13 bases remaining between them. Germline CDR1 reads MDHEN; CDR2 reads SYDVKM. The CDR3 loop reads CASGDSTPYEQYF. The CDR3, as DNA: TGTGCCAGCGGCGACAGTACCCCCTACGAGCAGTACTTC.

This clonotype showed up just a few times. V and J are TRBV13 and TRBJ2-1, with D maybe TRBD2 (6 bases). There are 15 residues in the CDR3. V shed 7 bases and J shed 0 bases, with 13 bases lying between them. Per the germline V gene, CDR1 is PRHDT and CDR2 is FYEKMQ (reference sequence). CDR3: CASIDGGSSYNEQFF. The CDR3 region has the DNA TGTGCCAGCATTGACGGAGGGAGCTCCTACAATGAGCAGTTCTTC.

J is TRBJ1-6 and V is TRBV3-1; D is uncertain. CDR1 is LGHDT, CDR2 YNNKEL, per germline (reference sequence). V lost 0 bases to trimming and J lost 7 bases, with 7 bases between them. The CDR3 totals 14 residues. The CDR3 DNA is TGTGCCAGCAGCCAAGAGGTACCAAATTCACCCCTCCACTTT. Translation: CASSQEVPNSPLHF.

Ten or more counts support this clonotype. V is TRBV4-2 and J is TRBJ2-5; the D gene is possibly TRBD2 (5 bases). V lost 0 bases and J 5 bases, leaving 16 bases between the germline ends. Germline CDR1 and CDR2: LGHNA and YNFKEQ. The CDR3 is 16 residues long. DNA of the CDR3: TGTGCCAGCAGCCAAGATGGAGCCGGAGGAGCGGAGACCCAGTACTTC. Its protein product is CASSQDGAGGAETQYF.

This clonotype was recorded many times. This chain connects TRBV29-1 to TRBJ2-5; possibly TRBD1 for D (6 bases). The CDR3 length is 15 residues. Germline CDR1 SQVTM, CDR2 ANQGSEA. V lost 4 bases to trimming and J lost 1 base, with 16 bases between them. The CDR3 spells CSVGGHLTAQETQYF. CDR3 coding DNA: TGCAGCGTTGGGGGGCACCTCACCGCCCAAGAGACCCAGTACTTC.

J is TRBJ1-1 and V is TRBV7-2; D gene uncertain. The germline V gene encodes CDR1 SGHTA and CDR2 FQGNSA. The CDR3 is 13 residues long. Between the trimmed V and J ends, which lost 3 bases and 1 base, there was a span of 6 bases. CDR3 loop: CASSFTWNTEAFF. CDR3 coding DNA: TGTGCCAGCAGCTTTACTTGGAACACTGAAGCTTTCTTT.

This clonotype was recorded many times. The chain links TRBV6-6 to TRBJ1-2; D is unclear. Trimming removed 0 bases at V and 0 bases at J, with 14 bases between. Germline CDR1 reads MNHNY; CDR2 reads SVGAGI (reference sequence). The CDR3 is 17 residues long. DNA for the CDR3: TGTGCCAGCAGTTACTCGATTAGCGGCGTTTCTAACTATGGCTACACCTTC. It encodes CASSYSISGVSNYGYTF.

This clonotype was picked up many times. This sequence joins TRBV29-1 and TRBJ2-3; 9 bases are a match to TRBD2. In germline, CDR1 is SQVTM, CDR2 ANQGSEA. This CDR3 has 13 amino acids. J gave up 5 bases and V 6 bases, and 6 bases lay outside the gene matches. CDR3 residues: CSVVAGERDTQYF. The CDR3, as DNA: TGCAGCGTAGTAGCGGGAGAGCGAGATACGCAGTATTTT.

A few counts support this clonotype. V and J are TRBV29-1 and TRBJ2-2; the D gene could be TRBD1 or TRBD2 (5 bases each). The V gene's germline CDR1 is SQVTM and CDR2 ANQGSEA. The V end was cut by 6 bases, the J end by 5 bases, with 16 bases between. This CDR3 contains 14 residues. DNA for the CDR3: TGCAGCGTGATACAGGAGGCTCGAACCGGGGAGCTGTTTTTT. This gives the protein CSVIQEARTGELFF.

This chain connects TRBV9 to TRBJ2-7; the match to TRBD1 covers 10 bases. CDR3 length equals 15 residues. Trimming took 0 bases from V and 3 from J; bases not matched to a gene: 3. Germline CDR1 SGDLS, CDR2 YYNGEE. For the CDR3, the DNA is TGTGCCAGCAGCGTAGGACAGGGGGCCCGCTACGAGCAGTACTTC. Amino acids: CASSVGQGARYEQYF.

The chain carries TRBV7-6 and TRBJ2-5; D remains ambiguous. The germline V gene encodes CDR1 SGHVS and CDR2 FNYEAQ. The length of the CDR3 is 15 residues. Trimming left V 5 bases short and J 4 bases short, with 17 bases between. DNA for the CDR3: TGTGCCAGCAGCCCGATCTATGAGACGTCAGAGACCCAGTACTTC. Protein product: CASSPIYETSETQYF.

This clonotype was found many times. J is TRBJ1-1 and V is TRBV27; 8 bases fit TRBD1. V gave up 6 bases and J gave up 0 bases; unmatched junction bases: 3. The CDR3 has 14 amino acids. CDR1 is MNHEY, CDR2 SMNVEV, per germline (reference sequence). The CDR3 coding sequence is TGTGCCAGCAGACGGACAGGGCTGAACACTGAAGCTTTCTTT. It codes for CASRRTGLNTEAFF.

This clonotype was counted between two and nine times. CDR3 in DNA: TGTGCCAGCAGTTACTCCCAGGGTACTAGCACAGATACGCAGTATTTT. It specifies CASSYSQGTSTDTQYF. The rearrangement uses TRBV6-6 and TRBJ2-3; possibly TRBD1 for D (5 bases). Trimming pared 0 bases from V and 0 bases from J, leaving 10 bases between. Germline values: CDR1 MNHNY, CDR2 SVGAGI (reference sequence). The CDR3 sequence is 16 residues long.

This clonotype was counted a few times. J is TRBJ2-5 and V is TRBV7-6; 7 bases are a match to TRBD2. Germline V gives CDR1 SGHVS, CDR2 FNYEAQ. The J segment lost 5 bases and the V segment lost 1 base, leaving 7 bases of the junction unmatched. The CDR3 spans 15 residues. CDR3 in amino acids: CASSLGGGLGETQYF. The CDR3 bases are TGTGCCAGCAGCTTAGGCGGGGGACTTGGGGAGACCCAGTACTTC. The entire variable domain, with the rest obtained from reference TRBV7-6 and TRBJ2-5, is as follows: GAGVSQSPRYKVTKRGQDVALRCDPISGHVSLYWYRQALGQGPEFLTYFNYEAQQDKSGLPNDRFSAERPEGSISTLTIQRTEQRDSAMYRCASSLGGGLGETQYFGPGTRLLVL.

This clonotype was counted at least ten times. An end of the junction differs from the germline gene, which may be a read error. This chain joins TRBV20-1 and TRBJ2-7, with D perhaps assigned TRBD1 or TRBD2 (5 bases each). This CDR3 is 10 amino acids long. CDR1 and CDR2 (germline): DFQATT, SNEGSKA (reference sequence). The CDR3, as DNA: TGCAGTGCTAGCCCCCCGGGACCCATATTC. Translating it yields CSASPPGPIF.

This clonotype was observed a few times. CDR3 nucleotides: TGCAGCTCCCGACAGGGTACGGACATTCAGTACTTC. Residues: CSSRQGTDIQYF. J is TRBJ2-4 and V is TRBV29-1, with 7 positions matching TRBD1. V was pared by 8 bases and J by 8 bases, with 9 bases of the junction left unmatched. Germline V gene sequence: CDR1 SQVTM, CDR2 ANQGSEA. This CDR3 is built from 12 residues.

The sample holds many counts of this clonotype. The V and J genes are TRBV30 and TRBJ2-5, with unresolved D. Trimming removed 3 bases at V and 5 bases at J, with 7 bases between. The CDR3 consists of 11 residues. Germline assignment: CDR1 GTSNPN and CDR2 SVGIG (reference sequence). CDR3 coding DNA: TGTGCCTGGAGCCCCGGGGAGACCCAGTACTTC. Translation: CAWSPGETQYF.

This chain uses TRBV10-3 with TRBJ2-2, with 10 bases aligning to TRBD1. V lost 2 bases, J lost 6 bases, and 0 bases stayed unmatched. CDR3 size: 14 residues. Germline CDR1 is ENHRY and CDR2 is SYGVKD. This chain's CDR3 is CAISEDRGPGELFF. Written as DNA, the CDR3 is TGTGCCATCAGTGAGGACAGGGGGCCCGGGGAGCTGTTTTTT.

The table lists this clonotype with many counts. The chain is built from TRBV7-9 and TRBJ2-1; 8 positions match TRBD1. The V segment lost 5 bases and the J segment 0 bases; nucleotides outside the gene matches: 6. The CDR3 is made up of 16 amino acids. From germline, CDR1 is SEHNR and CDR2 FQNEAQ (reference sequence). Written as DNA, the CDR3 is TGTGCCAGCAGCCCCGGGACAGGCAACTCCTACAATGAGCAGTTCTTC. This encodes CASSPGTGNSYNEQFF.

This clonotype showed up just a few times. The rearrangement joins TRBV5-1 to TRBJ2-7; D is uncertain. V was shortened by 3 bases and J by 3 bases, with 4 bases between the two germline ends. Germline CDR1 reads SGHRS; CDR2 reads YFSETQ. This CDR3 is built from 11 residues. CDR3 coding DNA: TGCGCCAGCAGCTCGCACTACGAGCAGTACTTC. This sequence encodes CASSSHYEQYF.

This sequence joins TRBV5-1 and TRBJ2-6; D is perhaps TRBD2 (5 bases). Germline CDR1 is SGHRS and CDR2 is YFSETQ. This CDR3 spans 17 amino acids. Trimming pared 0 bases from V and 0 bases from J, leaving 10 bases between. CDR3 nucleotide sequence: TGCGCCAGCAGCTTGGATCCGGGAAGCTCTGGGGCCAACGTCCTGACTTTC. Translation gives CASSLDPGSSGANVLTF. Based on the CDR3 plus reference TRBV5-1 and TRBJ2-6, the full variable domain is KAGVTQTPRYLIKTRGQQVTLSCSPISGHRSVSWYQQTPGQGLQFLFEYFSETQRNKGNFPGRFSGRQFSNSRSEMNVSTLELGDSALYLCASSLDPGSSGANVLTFGAGSRLTVL.

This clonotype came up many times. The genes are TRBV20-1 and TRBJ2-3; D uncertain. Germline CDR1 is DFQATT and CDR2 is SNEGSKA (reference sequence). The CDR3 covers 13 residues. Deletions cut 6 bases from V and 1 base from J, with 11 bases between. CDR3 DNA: TGCAGTGCCCCACGAGGTGGCACAGATACGCAGTATTTT. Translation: CSAPRGGTDTQYF.

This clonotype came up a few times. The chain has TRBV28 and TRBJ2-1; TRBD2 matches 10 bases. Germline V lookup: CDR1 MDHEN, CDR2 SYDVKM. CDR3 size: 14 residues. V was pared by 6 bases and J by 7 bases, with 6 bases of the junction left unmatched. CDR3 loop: CASSPSLAGNEQFF. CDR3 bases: TGTGCCAGCAGCCCCTCACTAGCGGGAAATGAGCAGTTCTTC.

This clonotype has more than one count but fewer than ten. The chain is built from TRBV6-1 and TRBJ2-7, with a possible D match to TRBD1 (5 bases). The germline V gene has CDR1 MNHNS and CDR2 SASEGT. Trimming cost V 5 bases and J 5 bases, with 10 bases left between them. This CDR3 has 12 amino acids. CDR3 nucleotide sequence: TGTGCCAGCAGTCTGGGGCCCAACGAGCAGTACTTC. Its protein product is CASSLGPNEQYF.

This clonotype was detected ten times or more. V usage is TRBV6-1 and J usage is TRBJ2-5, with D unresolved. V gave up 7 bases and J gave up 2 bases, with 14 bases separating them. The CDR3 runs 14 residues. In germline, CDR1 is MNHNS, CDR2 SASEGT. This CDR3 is CASIKRRDQETQYF. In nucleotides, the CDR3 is TGTGCCAGCATTAAACGCCGCGATCAAGAGACCCAGTACTTC.